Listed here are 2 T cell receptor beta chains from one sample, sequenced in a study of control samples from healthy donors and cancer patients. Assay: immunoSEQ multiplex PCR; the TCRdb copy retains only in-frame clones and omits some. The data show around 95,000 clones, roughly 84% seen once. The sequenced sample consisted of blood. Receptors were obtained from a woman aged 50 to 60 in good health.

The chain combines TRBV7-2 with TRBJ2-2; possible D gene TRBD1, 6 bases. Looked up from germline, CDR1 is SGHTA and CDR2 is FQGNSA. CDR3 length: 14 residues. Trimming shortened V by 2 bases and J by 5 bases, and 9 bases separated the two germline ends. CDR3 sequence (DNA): TGTGCCAGCAGCTTATGGGGGCAAACCGGGGAGCTGTTTTTT. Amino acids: CASSLWGQTGELFF.

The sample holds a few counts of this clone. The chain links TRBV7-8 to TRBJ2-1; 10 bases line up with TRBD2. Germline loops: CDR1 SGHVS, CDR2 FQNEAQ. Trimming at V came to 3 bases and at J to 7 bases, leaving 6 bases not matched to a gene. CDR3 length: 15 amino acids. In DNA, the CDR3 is TGTGCCAGCAGCTTGAGCGGGGGGGCCAGGAATGAGCAGTTCTTC. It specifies CASSLSGGARNEQFF.